This T cell receptor (beta chain) was captured by sequencing in a study of shared clonotypes between healthy human individuals. Study conclusions and caveats: Sampling covered nothing but blood. Tissue TCR repertoires likely differ from those found in blood.

On this clone: Its antigen is as yet unknown.

Method: immunoSEQ multiplex PCR; TCRdb's copy keeps in-frame clones and lacks some. The table includes about 79,000 clones, over 55% detected once. Germline values: CDR1 SGHNT, CDR2 YENEEA. This CDR3 is 15 amino acids long. Trimming left V 5 bases short and J 6 bases short, with 18 bases between. The source is a man aged 25-45 years in good health. The gene calls are TRBV11-3 and TRBJ2-3, with D hard to call. The sequenced material came from memory CD8+ T cells sorted from blood. This sample's subset: CD45RO+ cells pooled with CCR7-negative TemRA cells. As DNA, the CDR3 is TGTGCCAGCAGCCCGACGGCTTATCTGGCGGATACGCAGTATTTT. Translating gives CASSPTAYLADTQYF.